The next 9 T cell receptor beta chains were all read from a single sample in a study of beta chain features in type 1 diabetes. Regarding the study as a whole: The study found moderately but significantly shorter TCRB CDR3s in all four CD4+ subsets of Type 1 diabetes patients.

The antigens for these receptors are not known. Expressed TCRB transcripts were sequenced because the entire RNA isolate underwent reverse transcription. Repertoires were generated with immunoSEQ multiplex PCR, while TCRdb's copy carries only in-frame clones and drops some. The table shows roughly 400,000 clones, with 8.5% to 10% occurring only once. Sequencing used central memory CD4+ T cells from blood. Source of these receptors: a man aged 25 to 40 with type 1 diabetes.

This clone appeared a few times. The chain couples TRBV7-9 to TRBJ2-7, with 10 positions matching TRBD2. With V trimmed by 4 bases and J by 2 bases, 2 bases remained unmatched. The CDR3 covers 14 residues. Germline CDR1 is SEHNR and CDR2 is FQNEAQ (reference sequence). CDR3 sequence: CASSSAGGAYEQYF. The CDR3 nucleotides are TGTGCCAGCAGCTCAGCGGGAGGGGCCTACGAGCAGTACTTC. The full variable domain, rest sourced from reference TRBV7-9 and TRBJ2-7, is DTGVSQNPRHKITKRGQNVTFRCDPISEHNRLYWYRQTLGQGPEFLTYFQNEAQLEKSRLLSDRFSAERPKGSFSTLEIQRTEQGDSAMYLCASSSAGGAYEQYFGPGTRLTVT.

The chain links TRBV6-1 to TRBJ1-1; no reliable D call. Trimming removed 5 bases at V and 7 bases at J, with 5 bases between. This CDR3 region has 10 residues. Germline CDR1 is MNHNS and CDR2 is SASEGT. The CDR3 here is CASSYNEAFF. The CDR3 DNA reads as TGTGCCAGCAGTTACAATGAAGCTTTCTTT.

The J gene is TRBJ2-5, the V gene TRBV13, with TRBD1 as a possible D gene (5 bases). The ends were cut back, 3 bases at V and 1 base at J, with 9 bases in the middle. Germline loops: CDR1 PRHDT, CDR2 FYEKMQ (reference sequence). This CDR3 has 14 amino acids. CDR3 residues: CASSLYRPQETQYF. The CDR3 nucleotides are TGTGCCAGCAGCTTGTACAGGCCCCAAGAGACCCAGTACTTC.

There are a few counts of this clone. J is TRBJ1-5 and V is TRBV28; no definite D call. Trimming removed 2 bases from V and 9 bases from J, with 14 bases in between. The CDR3 runs 14 residues. Per germline, CDR1 MDHEN and CDR2 SYDVKM. In DNA, the CDR3 is TGTGCCAGCAGTTTACGAGGTGATCCATCGCCCCAGCATTTT. Translated, it gives CASSLRGDPSPQHF.

This clone was seen repeatedly, ten times or more. The J gene is TRBJ2-3, the V gene TRBV7-9; D is ambiguous. Per germline, CDR1 SEHNR and CDR2 FQNEAQ (reference sequence). V gave up 5 bases and J gave up 4 bases, with 7 bases separating them. CDR3 size: 12 residues. The CDR3 nucleotides read TGTGCCAGCAGCCCTGGGGCAGATACGCAGTATTTT. It translates to CASSPGADTQYF. Variable domain in full (rest from reference TRBV7-9 and TRBJ2-3): DTGVSQNPRHKITKRGQNVTFRCDPISEHNRLYWYRQTLGQGPEFLTYFQNEAQLEKSRLLSDRFSAERPKGSFSTLEIQRTEQGDSAMYLCASSPGADTQYFGPGTRLTVL.

This clone came up a few times. A much larger clone differs from this one at a single base, so this may be a read error. The chain couples TRBV9 to TRBJ1-1; possibly TRBD1 for D (6 bases). This CDR3 has 13 residues. Germline values: CDR1 SGDLS, CDR2 YYNGEE. Trimming cost V 4 bases and J 1 base, with 8 bases left between them. The CDR3 protein is CASSKQGNTEAFF. In nucleotides, the CDR3 is TGTGCCAGCAGCAAACAGGGGAACACTGAAGCTTTCTTT.

This clone was found a few times. The J gene is TRBJ1-5, the V gene TRBV10-3; D is unclear. This CDR3 is 14 amino acids long. Germline V gene lookup returns CDR1 ENHRY and CDR2 SYGVKD. The germline V and J ends were trimmed by 6 bases and 2 bases, with 11 bases remaining between them. In nucleotides, the CDR3 is TGTGCCATCAGCTCAGACGGAGGCAATCAGCCCCAGCATTTT. This codes for CAISSDGGNQPQHF.

This clone was picked up many times. The genes are TRBV14 and TRBJ1-4, with 8 bases matching TRBD1. The V gene's germline CDR1 is SGHDN and CDR2 FVKESK. The CDR3 consists of 15 residues. V lost 4 bases, J lost 8 bases, and 9 bases stayed unmatched. This CDR3 is CASSRLQGEDEKLFF. The DNA of the CDR3 is TGTGCCAGCAGCCGCCTACAGGGGGAAGACGAAAAACTGTTTTTT.

J is TRBJ2-7 and V is TRBV7-2, with 10 bases matching TRBD2. V was pared by 5 bases and J by 2 bases, with 6 bases of the junction left unmatched. There are 15 residues in the CDR3. Germline CDR1 is SGHTA and CDR2 is FQGNSA. The CDR3 loop is CASSARTSGPYEQYF. The CDR3, as DNA: TGTGCCAGCAGCGCGAGGACTAGCGGACCCTACGAGCAGTACTTC.